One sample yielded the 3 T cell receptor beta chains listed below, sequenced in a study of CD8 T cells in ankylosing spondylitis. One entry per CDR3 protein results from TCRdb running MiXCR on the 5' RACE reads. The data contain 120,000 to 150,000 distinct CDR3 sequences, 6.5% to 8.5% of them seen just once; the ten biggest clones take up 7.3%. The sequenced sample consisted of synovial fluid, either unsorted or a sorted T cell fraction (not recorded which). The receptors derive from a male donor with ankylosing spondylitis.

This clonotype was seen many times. The CDR3 region has the DNA TGTGCCAGCAGCTTAGTCGGGGGCTGGGATACGCAGTATTTT. Protein: CASSLVGGWDTQYF. V is TRBV7-8 and J is TRBJ2-3; D is perhaps TRBD1 or TRBD2 (6 bases each). Deletions cut 1 base from V and 6 bases from J, with 11 bases between. The CDR3 contains 14 residues. In germline, CDR1 is SGHVS, CDR2 FQNEAQ.

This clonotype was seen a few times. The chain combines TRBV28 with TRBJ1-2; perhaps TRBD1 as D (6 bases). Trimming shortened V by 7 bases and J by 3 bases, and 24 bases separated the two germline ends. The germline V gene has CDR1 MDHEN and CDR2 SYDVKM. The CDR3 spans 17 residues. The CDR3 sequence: CASTGSGGTLEDYGYTF. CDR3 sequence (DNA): TGTGCCAGCACGGGTTCCGGGGGCACGTTGGAGGACTATGGCTACACCTTC.

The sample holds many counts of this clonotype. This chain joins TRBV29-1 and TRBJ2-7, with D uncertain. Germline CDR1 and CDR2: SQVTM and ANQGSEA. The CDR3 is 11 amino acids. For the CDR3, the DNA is TGCATCGTATCCCTGGGGTACGAGCAGTACTTC. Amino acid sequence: CIVSLGYEQYF.